This TCR beta chain came from a study of T cell responses to AZD1222 COVID-19 vaccine. Produced via immunoSEQ multiplex PCR; TCRdb's table is partial and in-frame only. The sample lists 100,000 to 130,000 clones; nearly 90% were seen once. Germline V gives CDR1 SGDLS, CDR2 YYNGEE. V was trimmed by 0 bases and J by 7 bases, leaving 13 bases between them. The CDR3 has 15 residues. This clone was observed a few times. The chain recombines TRBV9 with TRBJ1-4, with D maybe TRBD1 (6 bases). The origin of this receptor is an adult who received the AZD1222 COVID-19 vaccine. The sequencing used peripheral blood, collected 28 days after the second AZD1222 dose. The CDR3 sequence: CASSVAYRAGEKLFF. CDR3 DNA sequence: TGTGCCAGCAGCGTAGCCTACAGGGCTGGTGAAAAACTGTTTTTT.